This T cell receptor (beta chain) was sequenced for a study of blood T cell repertoires in COVID-19. Turning to the study itself: Acute and convalescent COVID-19 specimens originated in the United States, Italy and Spain. Nucleic acid was either cDNA or gDNA, and it came from T cells, B-cell-depleted T cells, or PBMCs.

Generated by immunoSEQ multiplex PCR, the TCRdb table keeps only in-frame clones and is missing some. The repertoire has approximately 250,000 clones, 80% to 90% of them found once; the top ten carry around 3.1%. Living in 25 or so US areas, the participants were between about 18 and 95 years of age. Self-reported history from a screening survey and questionnaire set each donor's cohort. The CDR3 runs to 14 residues. The V gene's germline CDR1 is MNHNY and CDR2 SVGAGI (reference sequence). Deletions cut 7 bases from V and 10 bases from J, with 17 bases between. Sequenced: PBMCs or T cells enriched from blood (not recorded which). The source is a woman aged 35 to 49 who had been exposed to COVID-19. The V gene is TRBV6-6, the J gene TRBJ1-6; D is undetermined. CDR3 DNA: TGTGCCAGCACCCCAGGAGGAAATGTCTCACCCCTCCACTTT. It yields the protein CASTPGGNVSPLHF.